These T cell receptor beta chains were read from a single sample in a study of blood T cell repertoires in COVID-19. Assay: immunoSEQ multiplex PCR; the TCRdb copy retains only in-frame clones and omits some. Seen here are some 180,000 clones, 70% to 85% observed once, and the top ten hold about 20%. The sample consisted of PBMCs or T cells enriched from blood (not recorded which). The receptors derive from a woman in her seventies in a cohort exposed to, infected with or recovered from COVID-19 (not recorded which). CDR3s include the opening cysteine and the closing phenylalanine or tryptophan.

TRBV19,15,CASRGGQGTFYEQYF
TRBV6-5,15,CASSLTSVPPDEQFF
TRBV11-3,15,CASSLVSAGYNEQFF
TRBV29-1,12,CSVGDRFYEQYF
TRBV18,15,CASSPGPQGTYEQYF
TRBV19,15,CASSRRDGGLDGYTF
TRBV6-1,15,CASSTQGSTPGELFF
TRBV29-1,13,CSVDIGSGEFYTF
TRBV6-2/TRBV6-3,14,CASSRTGGNQPQHF
TRBV4-1,16,CASSQDVADSYNEQFF
TRBV19,15,CASTILGTGNSPLHF
TRBV18,15,CASSPNLDRGHGYTF
TRBV7-3,15,CASSSTGTGGSPLHF
TRBV7-8,15,CASSLTGGYVGELFF
TRBV18,14,CASSVGQGSYEQYF
TRBV11-2,14,CASSSQNSNQPQHF
TRBV7-7,17,CASSLSPGTRDYNEQFF
TRBV5-1,16,CASSLEGSGRADTQYF
TRBV28,13,CASSGDRAYEQYF
TRBV7-2,15,CASSLEGLSGDEQYF
TRBV29-1,12,CSVEEAGDGYTF
TRBV9,15,CASSPGTGEFYEQYF
TRBV27,14,CASSHGQSNQPQHF
TRBV2,14,CASKRPSGTYEQYF
TRBV6-5,15,CASSRGTTPQETQYF
TRBV4-2,15,CASSQDAQGRLEQYF
TRBV6-5,15,CASSYSSSSYNEQFF
TRBV6-2/TRBV6-3,18,CASSYSILRGRSEETQYF